The rows below give T cell receptor beta chains drawn from one sample of a study of regulatory T cells in long-lasting Graves disease. TCRdb re-derived calls from the multiplex PCR reads in MiXCR, one entry per CDR3 protein. The sample holds 400,000 to 500,000 distinct CDR3 sequences, 21% seen once. The sequencing here drew on peripheral blood mononuclear cells (PBMCs), taken when the disease was refractory, from a patient treated with antithyroid drugs. Receptors were obtained from a female donor with Graves disease. CDR3s include the opening cysteine and the closing phenylalanine or tryptophan. A D gene is named only where the DNA matches it firmly. Expanded clones get a size class; other rows say once, few or many, or leave the size out.

D gene: TRBD2; V gene: TRBV3-1; clone size: .; J gene: TRBJ2-5; CDR3 DNA: TGTGCCAGCAGGCCCTTCGGGACTAGCGGGAGCCTCCAAGAGACCCAGTACTTC; CDR3 protein: CASRPFGTSGSLQETQYF
D gene: TRBD2; V gene: TRBV13; clone size: few; J gene: TRBJ2-1; CDR3 DNA: TGTGCCAGCCTAACTAGCGGTAACAATGAGCAGTTCTTC; CDR3 protein: CASLTSGNNEQFF
D gene: .; V gene: TRBV7-2; clone size: many; J gene: TRBJ2-2; CDR3 DNA: TGTGCCAGCAGCTTAGGGGTAGTAGCCGGGGAGCTGTTTTTT; CDR3 protein: CASSLGVVAGELFF
D gene: .; V gene: TRBV2; clone size: .; J gene: TRBJ2-3; CDR3 DNA: TGTGCCAGCAGTGAAGGACACAGGGATCGCACAGATACGCAGTATTTT; CDR3 protein: CASSEGHRDRTDTQYF
D gene: TRBD1; V gene: TRBV20-1; clone size: many; J gene: TRBJ1-2; CDR3 DNA: TGCAGTGCTAGTCCGGACAGGGCCTATGGCTACACCTTC; CDR3 protein: CSASPDRAYGYTF
D gene: TRBD1; V gene: TRBV6-1; clone size: few; J gene: TRBJ2-7; CDR3 DNA: TGTGCCACCGGGACAGGGAATTACGAGCAGTACTTC; CDR3 protein: CATGTGNYEQYF
D gene: .; V gene: TRBV24-1; clone size: many; J gene: TRBJ2-2; CDR3 DNA: TGTGCCACCAGTGATAACCTGGCGAACACCGGGGAGCTGTTTTTT; CDR3 protein: CATSDNLANTGELFF
D gene: .; V gene: TRBV19; clone size: many; J gene: TRBJ1-1; CDR3 DNA: TGTGCCAGTAGTATAGATCTAAAGGGGAGGACTGAAGCTTTCTTT; CDR3 protein: CASSIDLKGRTEAFF
D gene: .; V gene: TRBV7-9; clone size: .; J gene: TRBJ2-2; CDR3 DNA: TGTGCCAGCAGCTATTTGAGGGTCGAGACCGGGGAGCTGTTTTTT; CDR3 protein: CASSYLRVETGELFF
D gene: .; V gene: TRBV20-1; clone size: .; J gene: TRBJ2-1; CDR3 DNA: TGCAGTGCTAAGCGATTAGCCTCCTACAATGAGCAGTTCTTC; CDR3 protein: CSAKRLASYNEQFF
D gene: TRBD2; V gene: TRBV10-3; clone size: .; J gene: TRBJ2-2; CDR3 DNA: TGTGCCATCAGTGAACTAGCGGGAGCGAACACCGGGGAGCTGTTTTTT; CDR3 protein: CAISELAGANTGELFF
D gene: .; V gene: TRBV6-1; clone size: .; J gene: TRBJ1-1; CDR3 DNA: TGTGCCAGCAACCCGGGGCGGAACACTGAAGCTTTCTTT; CDR3 protein: CASNPGRNTEAFF
D gene: .; V gene: TRBV3-1; clone size: .; J gene: TRBJ2-2; CDR3 DNA: TGTGCCAGCAGCCAAGACGTATACCGCCAGAACACCGGGGAGCTGTTTTTT; CDR3 protein: CASSQDVYRQNTGELFF
D gene: .; V gene: TRBV28; clone size: .; J gene: TRBJ2-1; CDR3 DNA: TGTGCCAGCAGTTTAAACTCTGGACAGTCCTACAATGAGCAGTTCTTC; CDR3 protein: CASSLNSGQSYNEQFF
D gene: .; V gene: TRBV2; clone size: few; J gene: TRBJ2-1; CDR3 DNA: TGTGCCAGCGGCGAGTTTGAGCAGTTCTTC; CDR3 protein: CASGEFEQFF
D gene: .; V gene: TRBV2; clone size: medium-sized; J gene: TRBJ1-4; CDR3 DNA: TGTGCCAGCGAGGCCGGGGCAACTAATGAAAAACTGTTTTTT; CDR3 protein: CASEAGATNEKLFF
D gene: .; V gene: TRBV14; clone size: .; J gene: TRBJ2-4; CDR3 DNA: TGTGCCAGCAGCCAAGGAGGGGTCAGTGGGGCCAAAAACATTCAGTACTTC; CDR3 protein: CASSQGGVSGAKNIQYF
D gene: .; V gene: TRBV7-3; clone size: .; J gene: TRBJ1-2; CDR3 DNA: TGTGCCAGCAGCGGCGGGGGCAATGGCTACACCTTC; CDR3 protein: CASSGGGNGYTF
D gene: .; V gene: TRBV24-1; clone size: many; J gene: TRBJ1-2; CDR3 DNA: TGTGCCACCAGTGATTTGGGTCAGAACGGATATGGCTACACCTTC; CDR3 protein: CATSDLGQNGYGYTF
D gene: TRBD1; V gene: TRBV20-1; clone size: many; J gene: TRBJ2-5; CDR3 DNA: TGCAGTGCAGCGACAGGGAAAGAGACCCAGTACTTC; CDR3 protein: CSAATGKETQYF
D gene: .; V gene: TRBV28; clone size: many; J gene: TRBJ1-2; CDR3 DNA: TGTGCCAGCAGTTTTGAATTGGCGACCCCAAAAGAATATGGCTACACCTTC; CDR3 protein: CASSFELATPKEYGYTF
D gene: TRBD1; V gene: TRBV11-1; clone size: many; J gene: TRBJ1-1; CDR3 DNA: TGTGCCAGTTCTCTACCCCCGGGACAGGGCTCCACTGAAGCTTTCTTT; CDR3 protein: CASSLPPGQGSTEAFF
D gene: TRBD1; V gene: TRBV20-1; clone size: .; J gene: TRBJ1-1; CDR3 DNA: TGCAGTGCCCATCCACGACAGGGGGCCCCTGAAGCTTTCTTT; CDR3 protein: CSAHPRQGAPEAFF
D gene: TRBD1; V gene: TRBV10-1; clone size: many; J gene: TRBJ1-5; CDR3 DNA: TGCGCCAGCAGTGACACAGGGGATCAGCCCCAGCATTTT; CDR3 protein: CASSDTGDQPQHF
D gene: .; V gene: TRBV11-1; clone size: many; J gene: TRBJ2-5; CDR3 DNA: TGTGCCAGCAGCGCACTAGTATCTCAAGAGACCCAGTACTTC; CDR3 protein: CASSALVSQETQYF
D gene: TRBD2; V gene: TRBV6-2/TRBV6-3; clone size: few; J gene: TRBJ2-7; CDR3 DNA: TGTGCCAGCAGTCGGACTACCGGGACTAGCGGGTTCTACGAGCAGTACTTC; CDR3 protein: CASSRTTGTSGFYEQYF
D gene: TRBD2; V gene: TRBV20-1; clone size: many; J gene: TRBJ2-5; CDR3 DNA: TGCAGTGCTAGAGATGACGGTGTAGCGGGAGGGACCCAGTACTTC; CDR3 protein: CSARDDGVAGGTQYF
D gene: TRBD1; V gene: TRBV28; clone size: many; J gene: TRBJ1-2; CDR3 DNA: TGTGCCAGCAGTTGGGGGGACAGGGTGGTTGGCTACACCTTC; CDR3 protein: CASSWGDRVVGYTF
D gene: .; V gene: TRBV6-2/TRBV6-3; clone size: .; J gene: TRBJ1-1; CDR3 DNA: TGTGCCAGCAGTGAAAACAGGGCGAACACTGAAGCTTTCTTT; CDR3 protein: CASSENRANTEAFF
D gene: .; V gene: TRBV6-1; clone size: .; J gene: TRBJ2-4; CDR3 DNA: TGTGCCAGCAGTGAATGGGGGCGCGTGATATTTAGAGCCAAAAACATTCAGTACTTC; CDR3 protein: CASSEWGRVIFRAKNIQYF
D gene: .; V gene: TRBV28; clone size: many; J gene: TRBJ2-7; CDR3 DNA: TGTGCCAGCTCATTCGTGGCCTACGAGCAGTACTTC; CDR3 protein: CASSFVAYEQYF
D gene: TRBD1; V gene: TRBV28; clone size: .; J gene: TRBJ2-7; CDR3 DNA: TGTGCCAGCAGTCCTCCGGGACAGATCCACGAGCAGTACTTC; CDR3 protein: CASSPPGQIHEQYF
D gene: TRBD1; V gene: TRBV28; clone size: many; J gene: TRBJ2-7; CDR3 DNA: TGTGCCAGCAGGGAAGACAGGGGGTTCTCCTACGAGCAGTACTTC; CDR3 protein: CASREDRGFSYEQYF
D gene: .; V gene: TRBV20-1; clone size: few; J gene: TRBJ2-7; CDR3 DNA: TGCAGTGCTGGAGCTCCCGGGATTAACGACGAGCAGTACTTC; CDR3 protein: CSAGAPGINDEQYF
D gene: .; V gene: TRBV28; clone size: many; J gene: TRBJ2-7; CDR3 DNA: TGTGCCAGCAGTTTATTCAGGGATACCTACGAGCAGTACTTC; CDR3 protein: CASSLFRDTYEQYF
D gene: TRBD1; V gene: TRBV3-1; clone size: many; J gene: TRBJ1-1; CDR3 DNA: TGTGCCAGCAGCCAATCACAGGGGGCCGAAGCTTTCTTT; CDR3 protein: CASSQSQGAEAFF
D gene: .; V gene: TRBV20-1; clone size: many; J gene: TRBJ2-7; CDR3 DNA: TGCAGTGCTGCCGGGACGGCCGCCTACGAGCAGTACTTC; CDR3 protein: CSAAGTAAYEQYF
D gene: .; V gene: TRBV12-3/TRBV12-4; clone size: .; J gene: TRBJ2-5; CDR3 DNA: TGTGCCAGCAGTGGAGACGGGATAGAGACCCAGTACTTC; CDR3 protein: CASSGDGIETQYF
D gene: .; V gene: TRBV28; clone size: many; J gene: TRBJ1-1; CDR3 DNA: TGTGCCACCAAGCCGGATGGCACTGAAGCTTTCTTT; CDR3 protein: CATKPDGTEAFF
D gene: .; V gene: TRBV20-1; clone size: few; J gene: TRBJ2-5; CDR3 DNA: TGCAGTGCTAATCGACAGGAGAAAGAGACCCAGTACTTC; CDR3 protein: CSANRQEKETQYF
D gene: .; V gene: TRBV7-9; clone size: .; J gene: TRBJ2-7; CDR3 DNA: TGTGCCAGCAGCTTAGCCGGCCGTCTCTACGAGCAGTACTTC; CDR3 protein: CASSLAGRLYEQYF
D gene: TRBD1; V gene: TRBV12-3/TRBV12-4; clone size: .; J gene: TRBJ1-5; CDR3 DNA: TGTGCCAGCAGTCCGTCCTTTGGGACAGGGCCCCAGCATTTT; CDR3 protein: CASSPSFGTGPQHF
D gene: TRBD2; V gene: TRBV30; clone size: .; J gene: TRBJ2-7; CDR3 DNA: TGTGCCTGGACTCGTGAACTAGCGGGAGGGTACGAGCAGTACTTC; CDR3 protein: CAWTRELAGGYEQYF
D gene: .; V gene: TRBV28; clone size: many; J gene: TRBJ2-7; CDR3 DNA: TGTGCCAGCAGTTTTGTAGCCGCCGAGCAGTACTTC; CDR3 protein: CASSFVAAEQYF
D gene: .; V gene: TRBV28; clone size: .; J gene: TRBJ2-3; CDR3 DNA: TGTGCCAGCAGTTCCCGACTCCCGGCGCAGTATTTT; CDR3 protein: CASSSRLPAQYF
D gene: .; V gene: TRBV28; clone size: many; J gene: TRBJ2-7; CDR3 DNA: TGTGCCAGCAGTTTACTGTCTGCGGAGCAGTACTTC; CDR3 protein: CASSLLSAEQYF
D gene: TRBD1; V gene: TRBV2; clone size: many; J gene: TRBJ2-5; CDR3 DNA: TGTGCCAGCAGACAACAGGGGGGAGAGACCCAGTACTTC; CDR3 protein: CASRQQGGETQYF
D gene: TRBD1; V gene: TRBV3-1; clone size: .; J gene: TRBJ2-1; CDR3 DNA: TGTGCCAGCAGCGGACGGACAGGGGGCAATGAGCAGTTCTTC; CDR3 protein: CASSGRTGGNEQFF
D gene: TRBD1; V gene: TRBV28; clone size: few; J gene: TRBJ2-3; CDR3 DNA: TGTGCCAGCAGTTCGGACAGGGTTCGTTTCACAGATACGCAGTATTTT; CDR3 protein: CASSSDRVRFTDTQYF
D gene: .; V gene: TRBV3-1; clone size: few; J gene: TRBJ1-1; CDR3 DNA: TGTGCCAGCAGCCAACAGGCGAACACTGAAGCTTTCTTT; CDR3 protein: CASSQQANTEAFF
D gene: TRBD2; V gene: TRBV15; clone size: .; J gene: TRBJ2-5; CDR3 DNA: TGTGCCACCAGCAGAGCCGGACTAGCGGGTGAGACCCAGTACTTC; CDR3 protein: CATSRAGLAGETQYF
D gene: .; V gene: TRBV12-3/TRBV12-4; clone size: many; J gene: TRBJ2-7; CDR3 DNA: TGTGCCAGCAGTTTAGACGGGTTAACCTACGAGCAGTACTTC; CDR3 protein: CASSLDGLTYEQYF
D gene: TRBD1; V gene: TRBV2; clone size: many; J gene: TRBJ1-2; CDR3 DNA: TGTGCCAGCAGTGGAGGACAGGGGATATTAACTATGGGCTACACCTTC; CDR3 protein: CASSGGQGILTMGYTF
D gene: .; V gene: TRBV4-1; clone size: .; J gene: TRBJ2-5; CDR3 DNA: TGCGCCAGCAGCCAAGAAGCGGTGGCGAAAGAGACCCAGTACTTC; CDR3 protein: CASSQEAVAKETQYF
D gene: TRBD1; V gene: TRBV28; clone size: many; J gene: TRBJ1-1; CDR3 DNA: TGTGCCACCATCCCGATTCGACAGGGCGAGACTGAAGCTTTCTTT; CDR3 protein: CATIPIRQGETEAFF
D gene: .; V gene: TRBV10-3; clone size: .; J gene: TRBJ2-7; CDR3 DNA: TGTGCCATCAGTCCAACAGGGTACGAGCAGTACTTC; CDR3 protein: CAISPTGYEQYF
D gene: TRBD2; V gene: TRBV2; clone size: many; J gene: TRBJ2-5; CDR3 DNA: TGTGCCAGCCTAACTAGCGGGAGCGAGACCCAGTACTTC; CDR3 protein: CASLTSGSETQYF
D gene: TRBD1; V gene: TRBV28; clone size: many; J gene: TRBJ2-5; CDR3 DNA: TGTGCCAGCAGTCACAGGGGCGGGTGGGAGACCCAGTACTTC; CDR3 protein: CASSHRGGWETQYF